This T cell receptor (beta chain) derives from a study of cytomegalovirus exposure and HLA in healthy donors. Study-wide results and limits: In a later analysis, 15,000 to 20,000 TCR beta sequences were associated with HLA alleles at 0.05 false discovery rate. Some TCR beta chains (164 of them) were listed as cytomegalovirus-associated. Accurate prediction of HLA-A and HLA-B alleles (for most subjects) was reportedly achieved from TCR beta sequences.

Remarks on this clone: No antigen is known for it.

CDR3 length: 15 residues. V shed 5 bases and J 1 base; nucleotides not matched to a gene: 6. Germline lookup yields CDR1 SGHNT and CDR2 YENEEA. Among the donors, all were healthy bone marrow donors. Researchers ran the PCR with 60 Vbeta and 13 Jbeta primers. Sequenced by immunoSEQ multiplex PCR; TCRdb stores in-frame clones only, minus some. The sample holds about 160,000 clones; about 80% are singletons and the top ten take 9.7%. The chain employs TRBV11-3 and TRBJ2-7; 9 bases line up with TRBD1. Input material: PBMCs. This receptor was taken from a man younger than 30 in good health and CMV-seropositive. The CDR3 region has the DNA TGTGCCAGCAGCCTAACCGGGACAGGGTCCTACGAGCAGTACTTC. It codes for CASSLTGTGSYEQYF.